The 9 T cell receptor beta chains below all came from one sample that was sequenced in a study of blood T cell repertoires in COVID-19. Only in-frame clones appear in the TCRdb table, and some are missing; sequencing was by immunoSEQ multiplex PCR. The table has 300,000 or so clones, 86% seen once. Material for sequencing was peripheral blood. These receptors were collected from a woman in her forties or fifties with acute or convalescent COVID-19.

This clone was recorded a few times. CDR3 loop: CASSSGQGYGYTF. In DNA form, the CDR3 reads TGTGCCAGCTCAAGCGGACAGGGCTATGGCTACACCTTC. This rearrangement joins TRBV18 to TRBJ1-2; 8 bases align to TRBD1. The CDR3 runs to 13 residues. Losses at the gene ends were 5 bases for V and 4 bases for J; bases not matched to a gene: 3. Germline V gene sequence: CDR1 KGHSH, CDR2 LQKENI.

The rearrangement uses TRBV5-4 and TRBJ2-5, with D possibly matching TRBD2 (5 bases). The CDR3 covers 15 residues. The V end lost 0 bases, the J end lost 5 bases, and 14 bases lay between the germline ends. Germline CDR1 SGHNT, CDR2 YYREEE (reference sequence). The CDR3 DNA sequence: TGTGCCAGCAGCTTGGGGTCGAGGGATGGGGAGACCCAGTACTTC. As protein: CASSLGSRDGETQYF.

The DNA for the CDR3 is TGTGCCAGCAGCCCCCGGACAGGGGGGCCCTCCAATGAGCAGTTCTTC. This translates into CASSPRTGGPSNEQFF. J is TRBJ2-1 and V is TRBV9; 10 bases map to TRBD1. V gave up 4 bases and J gave up 6 bases; unmatched junction bases: 10. From germline, CDR1 is SGDLS and CDR2 YYNGEE. The CDR3 sequence is 16 residues long. Complete variable domain (other parts from reference TRBV9 and TRBJ2-1): DSGVTQTPKHLITATGQRVTLRCSPRSGDLSVYWYQQSLDQGLQFLIQYYNGEERAKGNILERFSAQQFPDLHSELNLSSLELGDSALYFCASSPRTGGPSNEQFFGPGTRLTVL.

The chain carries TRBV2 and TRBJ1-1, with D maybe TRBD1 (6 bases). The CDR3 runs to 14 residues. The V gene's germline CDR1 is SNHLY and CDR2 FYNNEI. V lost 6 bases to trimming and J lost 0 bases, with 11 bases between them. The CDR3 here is CASRPDRMNTEAFF. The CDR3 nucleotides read TGTGCCAGCAGGCCTGACAGGATGAACACTGAAGCTTTCTTT.

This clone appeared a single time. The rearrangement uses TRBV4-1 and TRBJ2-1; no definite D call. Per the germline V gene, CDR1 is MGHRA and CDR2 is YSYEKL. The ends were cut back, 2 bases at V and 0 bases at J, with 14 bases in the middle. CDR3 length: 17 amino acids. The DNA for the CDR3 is TGCGCCAGCAGCCAAAAACCCCTAGGAAGCTCCTACAATGAGCAGTTCTTC. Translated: CASSQKPLGSSYNEQFF.

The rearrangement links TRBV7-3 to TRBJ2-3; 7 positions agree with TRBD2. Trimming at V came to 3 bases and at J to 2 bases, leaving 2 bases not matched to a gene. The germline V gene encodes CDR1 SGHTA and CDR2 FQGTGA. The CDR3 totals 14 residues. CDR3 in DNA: TGTGCCAGCAGCTTGCGGGGGATCACAGATACGCAGTATTTT. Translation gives CASSLRGITDTQYF.

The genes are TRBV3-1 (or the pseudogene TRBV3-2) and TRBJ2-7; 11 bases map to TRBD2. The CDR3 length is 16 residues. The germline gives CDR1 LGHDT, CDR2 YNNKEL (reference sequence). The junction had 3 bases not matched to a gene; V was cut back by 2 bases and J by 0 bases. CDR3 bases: TGTGCCAGCAGCCAACCAACTAGCGGGAGCTCCTACGAGCAGTACTTC. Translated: CASSQPTSGSSYEQYF.

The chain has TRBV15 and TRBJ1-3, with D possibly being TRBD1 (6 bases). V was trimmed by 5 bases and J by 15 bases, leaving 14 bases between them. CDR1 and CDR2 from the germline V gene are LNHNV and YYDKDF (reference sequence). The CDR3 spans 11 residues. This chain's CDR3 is CATSDEDSAYF. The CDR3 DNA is TGTGCCACCAGCGACGAGGACAGCGCATATTTT.

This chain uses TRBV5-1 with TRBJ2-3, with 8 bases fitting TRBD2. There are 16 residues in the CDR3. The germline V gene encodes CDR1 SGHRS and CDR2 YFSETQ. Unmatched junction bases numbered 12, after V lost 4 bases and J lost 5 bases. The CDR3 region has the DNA TGCGCCAGCAGCCCAAACGGGGGGGCCCGGGGAGATACGCAGTATTTT. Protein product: CASSPNGGARGDTQYF.